These T cell receptor beta chains were read from a single sample in a study of response to subunit inactivated influenza vaccine. One entry per CDR3 protein results from TCRdb running MiXCR on the RT-PCR reads. This sample yields hundreds of thousands of distinct CDR3 sequences, of which 13% are seen a single time; roughly 14% belongs to the top ten. Sequencing was performed on PBMCs from blood, taken roughly 48 days after vaccination. The receptors were sampled from a middle-aged man who received an inactivated influenza vaccine. Each CDR3 is given with its conserved first and last residue. A D gene is named only where the DNA matches it firmly. Rows give clone size only sometimes, using once, few, many, or a class for an expanded clone.

j_call: TRBJ2-7
v_call: TRBV20-1
d_call: NA
clone_size: NA
cdr3_aa: CSARDGNGEPSEQYF
cdr3_nt: TGCAGTGCTAGAGATGGGAACGGCGAACCCAGCGAGCAGTACTTC

j_call: TRBJ2-6
v_call: TRBV5-1
d_call: TRBD1
clone_size: few
cdr3_aa: CASSVYGTGFSGANVLTF
cdr3_nt: TGCGCCAGCAGCGTTTACGGGACAGGGTTTTCTGGGGCCAACGTCCTGACTTTC

j_call: TRBJ2-1
v_call: TRBV4-3
d_call: TRBD2
clone_size: NA
cdr3_aa: CASSQGRLAGEQFF
cdr3_nt: TGCGCCAGCAGCCAAGGTAGGCTAGCGGGTGAGCAGTTCTTC

j_call: TRBJ1-1
v_call: TRBV18
d_call: NA
clone_size: few
cdr3_aa: CASSPRPGEQGMNTEAFF
cdr3_nt: TGTGCCAGCTCACCCCGGCCCGGGGAACAGGGAATGAACACTGAAGCTTTCTTT

j_call: TRBJ2-3
v_call: TRBV20-1
d_call: TRBD2
clone_size: few
cdr3_aa: CSAIAGWFLDTQYF
cdr3_nt: TGCAGTGCCATAGCGGGATGGTTTCTAGATACGCAGTATTTT

j_call: TRBJ2-3
v_call: TRBV28
d_call: TRBD1
clone_size: NA
cdr3_aa: CASSRDRGGDTQYF
cdr3_nt: TGTGCCAGCAGCCGGGACAGGGGTGGAGATACGCAGTATTTT

j_call: TRBJ2-1
v_call: TRBV27
d_call: TRBD2
clone_size: NA
cdr3_aa: CASTGGGRGAYNEQFF
cdr3_nt: TGTGCCAGTACGGGGGGGGGCCGAGGTGCCTACAATGAGCAGTTCTTC

j_call: TRBJ1-4
v_call: TRBV20-1
d_call: NA
clone_size: few
cdr3_aa: CSARVRNEKLFF
cdr3_nt: TGCAGTGCTAGAGTACGCAATGAAAAACTGTTTTTT

j_call: TRBJ2-3
v_call: TRBV2
d_call: TRBD2
clone_size: NA
cdr3_aa: CASEPGLAGTDTQYF
cdr3_nt: TGTGCCAGCGAACCGGGACTAGCGGGGACAGATACGCAGTATTTT

j_call: TRBJ1-3
v_call: TRBV11-2
d_call: NA
clone_size: few
cdr3_aa: CASRKGDSGNTIYF
cdr3_nt: TGTGCCAGCAGAAAAGGAGACTCTGGAAACACCATATATTTT

j_call: TRBJ2-2
v_call: TRBV7-2
d_call: NA
clone_size: NA
cdr3_aa: CASSLAGGWVGELFF
cdr3_nt: TGTGCCAGCAGCTTAGCGGGGGGCTGGGTCGGGGAGCTGTTTTTT

j_call: TRBJ1-2
v_call: TRBV6-5
d_call: NA
clone_size: NA
cdr3_aa: CASSYSTAGYGYTF
cdr3_nt: TGTGCCAGCAGTTACTCGACGGCAGGCTATGGCTACACCTTC

j_call: TRBJ2-7
v_call: TRBV29-1
d_call: TRBD2
clone_size: few
cdr3_aa: CSVEGGGVSYEQYF
cdr3_nt: TGCAGCGTTGAAGGCGGGGGGGTCTCCTACGAGCAGTACTTC

j_call: TRBJ2-5
v_call: TRBV20-1
d_call: TRBD2
clone_size: NA
cdr3_aa: CSARDPPAGVRQETQYF
cdr3_nt: TGCAGTGCTAGAGATCCCCCAGCGGGAGTCCGGCAAGAGACCCAGTACTTC

j_call: TRBJ2-7
v_call: TRBV6-2/TRBV6-3
d_call: TRBD2
clone_size: few
cdr3_aa: CASSPRAGKLATYEQYF
cdr3_nt: TGTGCCAGCAGCCCCCGAGCCGGTAAACTAGCGACCTACGAGCAGTACTTC

j_call: TRBJ1-2
v_call: TRBV20-1
d_call: NA
clone_size: few
cdr3_aa: CSAMTPQDGYTF
cdr3_nt: TGCAGTGCTATGACACCCCAAGATGGCTACACCTTC

j_call: TRBJ1-6
v_call: TRBV20-1
d_call: NA
clone_size: few
cdr3_aa: CSSPSGSDSPLHF
cdr3_nt: TGCAGTTCCCCCTCCGGGTCGGATTCACCCCTCCACTTT

j_call: TRBJ1-2
v_call: TRBV7-9
d_call: NA
clone_size: NA
cdr3_aa: CASSVPGQTNYGYTF
cdr3_nt: TGTGCCAGCAGCGTACCGGGACAAACCAACTATGGCTACACCTTC

j_call: TRBJ2-3
v_call: TRBV9
d_call: TRBD1
clone_size: few
cdr3_aa: CASSAGQGVDTQYF
cdr3_nt: TGTGCCAGCAGCGCGGGACAGGGTGTAGATACGCAGTATTTT

j_call: TRBJ1-1
v_call: TRBV5-1
d_call: NA
clone_size: NA
cdr3_aa: CASSFARNTEAFF
cdr3_nt: TGCGCCAGCAGCTTCGCTCGGAACACTGAAGCTTTCTTT

j_call: TRBJ2-7
v_call: TRBV6-1
d_call: TRBD1
clone_size: NA
cdr3_aa: CASSEEGAYSYEQYF
cdr3_nt: TGTGCCAGCAGTGAAGAGGGGGCCTACTCCTACGAGCAGTACTTC

j_call: TRBJ2-5
v_call: TRBV14
d_call: NA
clone_size: NA
cdr3_aa: CASSLSDETQYF
cdr3_nt: TGTGCCAGCAGCCTTAGCGATGAGACCCAGTACTTC

j_call: TRBJ2-2
v_call: TRBV4-3
d_call: NA
clone_size: NA
cdr3_aa: CASSPRGGSTGELFF
cdr3_nt: TGCGCCAGCAGCCCTCGTGGAGGGAGCACCGGGGAGCTGTTTTTT

j_call: TRBJ2-3
v_call: TRBV7-3
d_call: TRBD2
clone_size: many
cdr3_aa: CASSSDLAGGGDTQYF
cdr3_nt: TGTGCCAGCAGCTCCGATCTAGCGGGAGGTGGAGATACGCAGTATTTT

j_call: TRBJ2-5
v_call: TRBV7-9
d_call: TRBD1
clone_size: NA
cdr3_aa: CASSLGTVEETQYF
cdr3_nt: TGTGCCAGCAGCTTGGGGACAGTAGAAGAGACCCAGTACTTC

j_call: TRBJ2-7
v_call: TRBV7-3
d_call: NA
clone_size: many
cdr3_aa: CASSPSPNYEQYF
cdr3_nt: TGTGCCAGCAGCCCCTCCCCTAACTACGAGCAGTACTTC

j_call: TRBJ2-1
v_call: TRBV20-1
d_call: NA
clone_size: few
cdr3_aa: CSARDRSVAVYNEQFF
cdr3_nt: TGCAGTGCTAGAGATAGATCGGTAGCGGTCTACAATGAGCAGTTCTTC

j_call: TRBJ1-4
v_call: TRBV4-1
d_call: NA
clone_size: few
cdr3_aa: CASSLRHQSTNEKLFF
cdr3_nt: TGCGCCAGCAGCCTCCGACACCAATCAACTAATGAAAAACTGTTTTTT

j_call: TRBJ1-4
v_call: TRBV20-1
d_call: NA
clone_size: few
cdr3_aa: CSARDPRENTATNEKLFF
cdr3_nt: TGCAGTGCTAGAGATCCCAGGGAGAATACAGCAACTAATGAAAAACTGTTTTTT

j_call: TRBJ2-6
v_call: TRBV20-1
d_call: TRBD1
clone_size: NA
cdr3_aa: CSASQDRGSGANVLTF
cdr3_nt: TGCAGTGCTAGTCAGGACAGGGGATCCGGGGCCAACGTCCTGACTTTC

j_call: TRBJ2-3
v_call: TRBV28
d_call: NA
clone_size: NA
cdr3_aa: CASSRVGGESDTQYF
cdr3_nt: TGTGCCAGCAGCCGGGTGGGGGGCGAGTCAGATACGCAGTATTTT

j_call: TRBJ2-7
v_call: TRBV18
d_call: NA
clone_size: NA
cdr3_aa: CASSLGDATPQQYF
cdr3_nt: TGTGCCAGCTCACTCGGGGACGCCACCCCTCAGCAGTACTTC

j_call: TRBJ2-7
v_call: TRBV9
d_call: TRBD2
clone_size: NA
cdr3_aa: CASSVGASGTTYEQYF
cdr3_nt: TGTGCCAGCAGCGTAGGGGCTAGCGGGACCACCTACGAGCAGTACTTC

j_call: TRBJ2-5
v_call: TRBV7-9
d_call: TRBD1
clone_size: many
cdr3_aa: CASSPDWGTGQETQYF
cdr3_nt: TGTGCCAGCAGCCCCGATTGGGGGACAGGACAAGAGACCCAGTACTTC

j_call: TRBJ2-4
v_call: TRBV28
d_call: TRBD1
clone_size: few
cdr3_aa: CASRKQGRDIQYF
cdr3_nt: TGTGCCAGCAGGAAACAGGGGAGAGACATTCAGTACTTC

j_call: TRBJ2-7
v_call: TRBV9
d_call: NA
clone_size: many
cdr3_aa: CASSVDGNSYYEQYF
cdr3_nt: TGTGCCAGCAGCGTAGACGGGAACTCCTACTACGAGCAGTACTTC

j_call: TRBJ2-2
v_call: TRBV7-8
d_call: NA
clone_size: NA
cdr3_aa: CASSLGSLRNTGELFF
cdr3_nt: TGTGCCAGCAGCTTAGGGAGTCTTAGAAACACCGGGGAGCTGTTTTTT

j_call: TRBJ2-6
v_call: TRBV20-1
d_call: TRBD1
clone_size: NA
cdr3_aa: CSARDPDRALGTGANVLTF
cdr3_nt: TGCAGTGCTAGAGACCCCGACAGGGCGCTGGGCACTGGGGCCAACGTCCTGACTTTC

j_call: TRBJ2-3
v_call: TRBV29-1
d_call: NA
clone_size: NA
cdr3_aa: CSVGPSTDTQYF
cdr3_nt: TGCAGCGTTGGCCCTAGCACAGATACGCAGTATTTT

j_call: TRBJ2-5
v_call: TRBV4-3
d_call: TRBD2
clone_size: NA
cdr3_aa: CASSHGLAGGETQYF
cdr3_nt: TGCGCCAGCAGCCATGGACTAGCGGGGGGGGAGACCCAGTACTTC

j_call: TRBJ1-5
v_call: TRBV5-5
d_call: NA
clone_size: many
cdr3_aa: CASSLGTVYSNQPQHF
cdr3_nt: TGTGCCAGCAGCTTGGGGACAGTTTATAGCAATCAGCCCCAGCATTTT

j_call: TRBJ2-1
v_call: TRBV20-1
d_call: NA
clone_size: many
cdr3_aa: CSALRDLYNEQFF
cdr3_nt: TGCAGTGCTCTAAGGGACCTCTACAATGAGCAGTTCTTC

j_call: TRBJ2-5
v_call: TRBV12-3/TRBV12-4
d_call: NA
clone_size: many
cdr3_aa: CASTRRAGGGETQYF
cdr3_nt: TGTGCCAGCACCCGACGGGCAGGAGGGGGCGAGACCCAGTACTTC

j_call: TRBJ2-3
v_call: TRBV12-3/TRBV12-4
d_call: TRBD2
clone_size: many
cdr3_aa: CASSAPGLALPDTQYF
cdr3_nt: TGTGCCAGCAGTGCGCCGGGACTAGCGCTGCCAGATACGCAGTATTTT

j_call: TRBJ1-2
v_call: TRBV27
d_call: TRBD1
clone_size: few
cdr3_aa: CASSSGTGYNGYTF
cdr3_nt: TGTGCCAGCAGTTCCGGGACAGGGTACAATGGCTACACCTTC

j_call: TRBJ2-1
v_call: TRBV7-3
d_call: NA
clone_size: NA
cdr3_aa: CASSLSGDPRYNEQFF
cdr3_nt: TGTGCCAGCAGCTTAAGCGGGGACCCCCGCTACAATGAGCAGTTCTTC

j_call: TRBJ2-7
v_call: TRBV5-1
d_call: TRBD1
clone_size: many
cdr3_aa: CASSLVGTGKDEQYF
cdr3_nt: TGCGCCAGCAGCTTGGTTGGGACAGGGAAGGACGAGCAGTACTTC

j_call: TRBJ2-5
v_call: TRBV7-8
d_call: NA
clone_size: NA
cdr3_aa: CASSPNLGPTQYF
cdr3_nt: TGTGCCAGCAGCCCTAATCTCGGGCCCACCCAGTACTTC

j_call: TRBJ2-3
v_call: TRBV5-5
d_call: NA
clone_size: many
cdr3_aa: CASSWGPSPSTDTQYF
cdr3_nt: TGTGCCAGCAGCTGGGGACCCAGCCCTAGCACAGATACGCAGTATTTT

j_call: TRBJ2-1
v_call: TRBV29-1
d_call: TRBD2
clone_size: many
cdr3_aa: CSVECPTSGRVYEQFF
cdr3_nt: TGCAGCGTCGAGTGCCCGACTAGCGGGAGGGTATATGAGCAGTTCTTC

j_call: TRBJ2-5
v_call: TRBV28
d_call: NA
clone_size: NA
cdr3_aa: CASFSGHSSETQYF
cdr3_nt: TGTGCCAGTTTCTCGGGTCACTCGTCGGAGACCCAGTACTTC

j_call: TRBJ2-3
v_call: TRBV12-3/TRBV12-4
d_call: NA
clone_size: few
cdr3_aa: CASSSSGYTDTQYF
cdr3_nt: TGTGCCAGCAGTTCGTCCGGGTACACAGATACGCAGTATTTT

j_call: TRBJ2-1
v_call: TRBV5-6
d_call: NA
clone_size: NA
cdr3_aa: CATTKGARAGGNEQFF
cdr3_nt: TGTGCCACCACCAAAGGGGCCAGGGCAGGAGGGAATGAGCAGTTCTTC

j_call: TRBJ2-2
v_call: TRBV20-1
d_call: NA
clone_size: few
cdr3_aa: CSARVRTLNTGELFF
cdr3_nt: TGCAGTGCTAGAGTACGGACTTTGAACACCGGGGAGCTGTTTTTT

j_call: TRBJ2-6
v_call: TRBV10-3
d_call: NA
clone_size: few
cdr3_aa: CAISVGRSPGSGANVLTF
cdr3_nt: TGTGCCATCAGTGTAGGGCGCAGCCCAGGCTCTGGGGCCAACGTCCTGACTTTC